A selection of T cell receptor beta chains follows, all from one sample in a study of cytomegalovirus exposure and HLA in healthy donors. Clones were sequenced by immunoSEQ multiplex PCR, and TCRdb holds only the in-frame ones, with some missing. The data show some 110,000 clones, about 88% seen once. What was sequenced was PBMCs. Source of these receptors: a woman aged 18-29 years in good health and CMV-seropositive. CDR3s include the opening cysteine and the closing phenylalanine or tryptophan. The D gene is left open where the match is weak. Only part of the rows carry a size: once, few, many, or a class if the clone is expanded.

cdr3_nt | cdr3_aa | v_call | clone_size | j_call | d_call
TGTGCCAGTAGTATTCAACAGGGTAACTATGGCTACACCTTC | CASSIQQGNYGYTF | TRBV19 | NA | TRBJ1-2 | NA
TGTGCCAGTCGGGGGGCCAATCAGCCCCAGCATTTT | CASRGANQPQHF | TRBV27 | once | TRBJ1-5 | NA
TGTGCCAGCAGTTTGGTGGGACAAGACCAAGAGACCCAGTACTTC | CASSLVGQDQETQYF | TRBV27 | NA | TRBJ2-5 | NA
TGTGCCAGCAGAGTAGTAGGGACAGGGCTAAATTCACCCCTCCACTTT | CASRVVGTGLNSPLHF | TRBV27 | NA | TRBJ1-6 | TRBD1
TGTGCCAGCAGCTACACAGGGGCTCGCAATGAGCAGTTCTTC | CASSYTGARNEQFF | TRBV7-9 | NA | TRBJ2-1 | TRBD1
TGTGCCAGCAGTTACCTGGGGGGACCCACCGGGGAGCTGTTTTTT | CASSYLGGPTGELFF | TRBV6-5 | NA | TRBJ2-2 | NA
TGTGCCACCAGCAAAGACAGGGTGAATGAAAAACTGTTTTTT | CATSKDRVNEKLFF | TRBV15 | NA | TRBJ1-4 | TRBD1
TGTGCCACCCGACAGGAAGGGTCGGGCACTGAAGCTTTCTTT | CATRQEGSGTEAFF | TRBV10-3 | NA | TRBJ1-1 | NA
TGTGCCAGCAGCCCGTGGGACAGGGTGAGCTATGGCTACACCTTC | CASSPWDRVSYGYTF | TRBV9 | NA | TRBJ1-2 | TRBD1
TGCGCCAGCAGCTTGGGTACAGACGTGAACACTGAAGCTTTCTTT | CASSLGTDVNTEAFF | TRBV5-1 | NA | TRBJ1-1 | NA
TGTGCCAGCAGCTTGTCTCGAGGCGGGGCAGAAGAGACCCAGTACTTC | CASSLSRGGAEETQYF | TRBV5-6 | once | TRBJ2-5 | NA
TGTGCCAGCAGCTTGGGGACAGGTTTAACACCCCTCCACTTT | CASSLGTGLTPLHF | TRBV13 | NA | TRBJ1-6 | TRBD1
TGTGCCAGCAGTGGCGGACAGGGAGGCCAGCCCCAGCATTTT | CASSGGQGGQPQHF | TRBV6-1 | NA | TRBJ1-5 | TRBD1
TGTGCCAGCACCTTTCGCGGGGGTAATTCACCCCTCCACTTT | CASTFRGGNSPLHF | TRBV28 | once | TRBJ1-6 | NA
TGTGCCAGCAGCCAAGACGGCAGGTTGGGAAAGACTACTAGCACAGATACGCAGTATTTT | CASSQDGRLGKTTSTDTQYF | TRBV14 | NA | TRBJ2-3 | NA
TGTGCCAGCAGCCGAAGGACAGATAATGAAAAACTGTTTTTT | CASSRRTDNEKLFF | TRBV13 | NA | TRBJ1-4 | NA
TGTGCCAGCGGGAGCGGGGAGAACACCGGGGAGCTGTTTTTT | CASGSGENTGELFF | TRBV27 | NA | TRBJ2-2 | TRBD2
TGTGCCAGTAGTTTGGGACACCGCGGAGGCAATGAGCAGTTCTTC | CASSLGHRGGNEQFF | TRBV19 | NA | TRBJ2-1 | NA
TGCGCCAGCAGCCAAAGGATCCGTCGCGGGGCCCTCAATGAAAAACTGTTTTTT | CASSQRIRRGALNEKLFF | TRBV4-3 | once | TRBJ1-4 | NA
TGTGCCAGCAGTGGTCCGGGGAGGGGGCAGCCCCAGCATTTT | CASSGPGRGQPQHF | TRBV28 | NA | TRBJ1-5 | NA
TGTGCCAGCAGTAGCAGCGTTGTCTCGGATACGCAGTATTTT | CASSSSVVSDTQYF | TRBV25-1 | NA | TRBJ2-3 | NA
TGTGCCAGCAGCTTCCGACAGGGAAGCGGCTACACCTTC | CASSFRQGSGYTF | TRBV5-5 | NA | TRBJ1-2 | TRBD1
TGTGCCAGCAGCACAGGGGGGAAGTCGCCAGATACGCAGTATTTT | CASSTGGKSPDTQYF | TRBV5-6 | NA | TRBJ2-3 | TRBD1
TGTGCCAGCAGCGTAGCTAACCCTGACTCTGGAAACACCATATATTTT | CASSVANPDSGNTIYF | TRBV9 | once | TRBJ1-3 | NA
TGTGCCAGCTCACCACCGAACGGGGATGGCTACACCTTC | CASSPPNGDGYTF | TRBV18 | NA | TRBJ1-2 | NA
TGTGCCACCAGCCCGAGTTGGGGCCTGAACACCGGGGAGCTGTTTTTT | CATSPSWGLNTGELFF | TRBV15 | NA | TRBJ2-2 | NA
TGCGCCAGCAGCTCTGGACAGGGGAGGGGTGAAGCTTTCTTT | CASSSGQGRGEAFF | TRBV5-1 | NA | TRBJ1-1 | TRBD1
TGTGCCAGCAGTGAGGTTGGGGACAGGGACGATACCGGGGAGCTGTTTTTT | CASSEVGDRDDTGELFF | TRBV2 | NA | TRBJ2-2 | TRBD1
TGTGCCAGCTCACCGGTCTTCAGGGGGCGGGGTAATTCACCCCTCCACTTT | CASSPVFRGRGNSPLHF | TRBV18 | few | TRBJ1-6 | TRBD1
TGTGCCAGCAGTGACGGCGGGAGCTCCTACAATGAGCAGTTCTTC | CASSDGGSSYNEQFF | TRBV2 | NA | TRBJ2-1 | TRBD2
TGTGCCAGCAGTCCATTACGAGGACTAGCGGGGGTCAATGAGCAGTTCTTC | CASSPLRGLAGVNEQFF | TRBV27 | NA | TRBJ2-1 | TRBD2
TGTGCCAGCAAAGGGACAGTGAATTCACCCCTCCACTTT | CASKGTVNSPLHF | TRBV7-8 | NA | TRBJ1-6 | TRBD1
TGCGCCAGCCGGGACAGTGCATCCGAAAAACTGTTTTTT | CASRDSASEKLFF | TRBV10-2 | NA | TRBJ1-4 | TRBD1
TGTGCCAGCAGCTTAGGCCTGGGAGGGAATAATTCACCCCTCCACTTT | CASSLGLGGNNSPLHF | TRBV13 | NA | TRBJ1-6 | NA
TGTGCCAGTAGGCAGAACTATGGCTACACCTTC | CASRQNYGYTF | TRBV19 | NA | TRBJ1-2 | NA
TGTGCCAGCAGTTTAAAGGGGTATGGCTACACCTTC | CASSLKGYGYTF | TRBV27 | NA | TRBJ1-2 | NA
TGTGCCAGCAGGAGGACAGGGTGGAATGAGCAGTTCTTC | CASRRTGWNEQFF | TRBV5-6 | NA | TRBJ2-1 | TRBD1
TGTGCCAGCAGGCAACAGGGCGGGAGTGGCTACACCTTC | CASRQQGGSGYTF | TRBV11-2 | NA | TRBJ1-2 | NA
TGTGCCAGTAGTATAGATGAGGGTTGGAACTACGAGCAGTACTTC | CASSIDEGWNYEQYF | TRBV19 | NA | TRBJ2-7 | NA
TGTGCCAGCTCACGGTTAGAGGCCAATGAGCAGTTCTTC | CASSRLEANEQFF | TRBV18 | NA | TRBJ2-1 | NA
TGTGCCAGCAGCCTAGAGACAGCGAGCTCCTACGAGCAGTACTTC | CASSLETASSYEQYF | TRBV27 | NA | TRBJ2-7 | NA
TGTGCCAGCAGTTTAGCCAGGGGGTCCTACGAGCAGTACTTC | CASSLARGSYEQYF | TRBV27 | NA | TRBJ2-7 | TRBD1
TGTGCCAGCAGCTTAGAGGGCTCCAGGGTGAACACTGAAGCTTTCTTT | CASSLEGSRVNTEAFF | TRBV11-2 | NA | TRBJ1-1 | NA
TGTGCCAGCAGTTACTCGACTGCCTCGTATGGCTACACCTTC | CASSYSTASYGYTF | TRBV6-5 | NA | TRBJ1-2 | NA
TGTGCCAGCAGTGAAGCACAGGGAAATCCTGAAGCTTTCTTT | CASSEAQGNPEAFF | TRBV6-1 | NA | TRBJ1-1 | NA
TGTGCCAGCAGCGCGGACAGGGGGCGGGCCGGGGAGCTGTTTTTT | CASSADRGRAGELFF | TRBV7-6 | NA | TRBJ2-2 | TRBD1
TGTGCCAGCAGACCGGGACAGAATAGCAATCAGCCCCAGCATTTT | CASRPGQNSNQPQHF | TRBV27 | NA | TRBJ1-5 | TRBD1
TGTGCCAGCAGCCCTTCAGGGGAAAAACTGTTTTTT | CASSPSGEKLFF | TRBV7-9 | NA | TRBJ1-4 | NA
TGTGCCAGCAGCTTAGATGAGGGGGCAGACACTGAAGCTTTCTTT | CASSLDEGADTEAFF | TRBV11-2 | NA | TRBJ1-1 | TRBD1
TGTGCCAGCAGCCAAGGACAGATTAATGAAAAACTGTTTTTT | CASSQGQINEKLFF | TRBV11-2 | once | TRBJ1-4 | NA
TGTGCCAGCAGTTATCGGGAATTCAATGAGCAGTTCTTC | CASSYREFNEQFF | TRBV27 | NA | TRBJ2-1 | NA
TGTGCCAGCAGCTTAGCGGGCGGGGAGCGGGAGACCCAGTACTTC | CASSLAGGERETQYF | TRBV7-9 | NA | TRBJ2-5 | NA